A single sample is the source of the 3 T cell receptor beta chains below, sequenced in a study of CXCR3-negative and CXCR3-positive naive CD8 T cells. With UMI labels, 5' RACE was used to prepare the TRB cDNA libraries. Reprocessing the 5' RACE reads, TCRdb reports a single entry for every CDR3 protein and omits DNA. In all, the sample yields 100,000 to 150,000 distinct CDR3 sequences. Material: naive CXCR3- CD8+ T cells from blood. Subset: CD45RO-CCR7+CD27+CD95- naive CD8+ T cells lacking CXCR3 (TNR3-). The source is a human donor in good health. Some clones in this sample may be carry-over from other donors' samples.

This CDR3 is CAWRQTYEQYF. J is TRBJ2-7 and V is TRBV30; TCRdb gives TRBD1 as the D gene, but with no DNA this cannot be confirmed. Looked up from germline, CDR1 is GTSNPN and CDR2 is SVGIG (reference sequence). The length of the CDR3 is 11 residues.

The V and J genes are TRBV5-1 and TRBJ2-7. The CDR3 length is 14 residues. CDR1 and CDR2 from the germline V gene are SGHRS and YFSETQ. Here the CDR3 reads CASSLAGISYEQYF.

The chain joins TRBV19 to TRBJ2-7. The CDR3 contains 15 residues. Germline V gene data show CDR1 as LNHDA and CDR2 as SQIVND (reference sequence). CDR3 in amino acids: CASSIKPDGLYEQYF. Supplemented by reference TRBV19 and TRBJ2-7, the full variable domain reads DGGITQSPKYLFRKEGQNVTLSCEQNLNHDAMYWYRQDPGQGLRLIYYSQIVNDFQKGDIAEGYSVSREKKESFPLTVTSAQKNPTAFYLCASSIKPDGLYEQYFGPGTRLTVT.